The 28 T cell receptor beta chains given below trace back to one sample, sequenced in a study of T cells in Graves' hyperthyroidism and ophthalmopathy. TCR beta CDR3 regions were amplified from RNA. The primer set for the first-round RT-PCR of the TCR CDR3 was HTBI. TCRdb reanalysed the multiplex PCR reads using MiXCR and keeps one entry per CDR3 protein. Among 500,000 to 600,000 distinct CDR3 sequences listed, over 15% were seen once. The sequenced material came from blood. The receptors derive from a woman aged 18 to 35 with Graves' hyperthyroidism.

This clonotype has only a few counts. The chain employs TRBV5-4 and TRBJ2-7, with a possible D match to TRBD1 (5 bases). This CDR3 comprises 15 residues. The germline V and J ends were trimmed by 0 bases and 0 bases, with 10 bases remaining between them. Germline values: CDR1 SGHNT, CDR2 YYREEE (reference sequence). CDR3 nucleotides: TGTGCCAGCAGCTTGGGGGGCGAAAGCTCCTACGAGCAGTACTTC. Its protein is CASSLGGESSYEQYF.

This clonotype has at least ten counts. The rearrangement joins TRBV2 to TRBJ1-2; TRBD1 might be the D (5 bases). Trimming took 4 bases from V and 3 from J, leaving 15 bases between them. Germline V gene sequence: CDR1 SNHLY, CDR2 FYNNEI. The CDR3 contains 15 residues. The CDR3 spells CASSGSGGGYYGYTF. CDR3 nucleotide sequence: TGTGCCAGCAGTGGTTCCGGTGGGGGGTACTATGGCTACACCTTC.

V and J are TRBV27 and TRBJ2-7, with 7 bases matching TRBD1. V trimming: 2 bases; J trimming: 1 base; junction bases outside the gene matches: 5. CDR3 size: 15 residues. Germline lookup yields CDR1 MNHEY and CDR2 SMNVEV (reference sequence). The CDR3 sequence: CASSLKRGQSYEQYF. Written as DNA, the CDR3 is TGTGCCAGCAGTTTAAAGAGGGGGCAATCCTACGAGCAGTACTTC.

The chain uses TRBV24-1 and TRBJ1-5, with D possibly TRBD1 on 6 matching bases. This CDR3 has 17 residues. V lost 2 bases to trimming and J lost 0 bases, with 13 bases between them. Germline V gives CDR1 KGHDR, CDR2 SFDVKD. In nucleotides, the CDR3 is TGTGCCACCAGTGATTCCAGGGGATTTTATAGCAATCAGCCCCAGCATTTT. It encodes CATSDSRGFYSNQPQHF.

This chain links TRBV12-3 or TRBV12-4 with TRBJ1-2, with 7 bases identical to TRBD1. V dropped 6 bases and J dropped 4; count of bases not matched to a gene: 8. The CDR3 extends over 14 amino acids. The CDR3 nucleotides read TGTGCCAGCAGCCCGACAGGGCCGGGCTATGGCTACACCTTC. As protein: CASSPTGPGYGYTF.

At least ten counts were recorded for this clonotype. V gene TRBV12-3 or TRBV12-4 combines with J gene TRBJ1-1, with 9 bases aligning to TRBD1. With V trimmed by 3 bases and J by 5 bases, 4 bases remained unmatched. This CDR3 region has 14 residues. The CDR3 here is CASSFRQGETEAFF. The CDR3, as DNA: TGTGCCAGCAGTTTTCGACAGGGGGAAACTGAAGCTTTCTTT.

The rearrangement joins TRBV5-1 to TRBJ2-7, with no clear D. CDR1 SGHRS and CDR2 YFSETQ come from the germline V gene. V lost 4 bases to trimming and J lost 2 bases, with 13 bases between them. The CDR3 consists of 14 residues. The CDR3 DNA sequence: TGCGCCAGCAGCACACTCGGCGGAACCTACGAGCAGTACTTC. Protein: CASSTLGGTYEQYF.

This clonotype was seen many times. The rearrangement links TRBV10-3 to TRBJ2-7, with 11 bases matching TRBD2. The CDR3 covers 16 residues. Germline V lookup: CDR1 ENHRY, CDR2 SYGVKD. The junction had 4 bases not matched to a gene; V was cut back by 2 bases and J by 1 base. This CDR3 reads CAISEGPSGRSYEQYF. As DNA, the CDR3 is TGTGCCATCAGTGAGGGGCCTAGCGGGAGGTCCTACGAGCAGTACTTC.

The rearrangement joins TRBV20-1 to TRBJ1-5; no clear D gene. Trimming took 0 bases from V and 0 from J, leaving 12 bases between them. The CDR3 contains 16 residues. From germline, CDR1 is DFQATT and CDR2 SNEGSKA (reference sequence). This CDR3 is CSARDGSSHSNQPQHF. CDR3 sequence (DNA): TGCAGTGCTAGAGATGGGAGCAGCCATAGCAATCAGCCCCAGCATTTT.

This clonotype was counted ten times or more. CDR3 protein: CSVGGTDYNEQFF. CDR3 coding DNA: TGCAGCGTGGGCGGGACAGACTACAATGAGCAGTTCTTC. The V and J genes are TRBV29-1 and TRBJ2-1, with a weak D call TRBD1 (7 bases). Germline CDR1 is SQVTM and CDR2 is ANQGSEA. With 6 bases removed from V and 3 bases from J, the gap between germline ends came to 12 bases. CDR3 length: 13 residues.

The chain joins TRBV29-1 to TRBJ1-5, with D uncertain. CDR3 length: 12 amino acids. The germline V gene has CDR1 SQVTM and CDR2 ANQGSEA. Trimming removed 4 bases at V and 4 bases at J, with 8 bases between. In DNA form, the CDR3 reads TGCAGCGTTGGGGGTGAGAATCAGCCCCAGCATTTT. It specifies CSVGGENQPQHF.

This clonotype has at least ten counts. The rearrangement links TRBV12-3 or TRBV12-4 to TRBJ2-1; a possible D gene is TRBD2 (6 bases). The CDR3 is 14 residues long. V was trimmed by 5 bases and J by 8 bases, leaving 16 bases between them. The CDR3, as DNA: TGTGCCAGCAGTGCCCCAGGATGGAGGGATGAGCAGTTCTTC. Protein sequence: CASSAPGWRDEQFF.

Turning to this clonotype: Just one base apart from a much larger clone, this may be a read error. V is TRBV7-9 and J is TRBJ2-7, with D tentatively TRBD2 (6 bases). Per germline, CDR1 SEHNR and CDR2 FQNEAQ (reference sequence). Trimming stripped 4 bases from V and 1 base from J, with 14 bases between. This CDR3 is built from 15 residues. CDR3 protein: CASSSVAVASYEQYF. CDR3 DNA: TGTGCCAGCAGCTCAGTAGCGGTGGCTTCCTACGAGCAGTACTTC.

The V and J genes are TRBV29-1 and TRBJ2-1; 8 positions match TRBD2. The V gene's germline CDR1 is SQVTM and CDR2 ANQGSEA. The ends lost 4 bases at V and 4 bases at J; junction bases unmatched: 3. This CDR3 comprises 13 residues. The CDR3 region is CSVAAGAYNEQFF. CDR3 sequence (DNA): TGCAGCGTTGCAGCGGGAGCTTACAATGAGCAGTTCTTC.

This clonotype was found many times. This chain uses TRBV5-6 with TRBJ2-5; the D is unclear. CDR1 and CDR2 from the germline V gene are SGHDT and YYEEEE. The V and J ends lost 0 bases and 4 bases respectively, with 7 bases between them. The CDR3 extends over 13 amino acids. Here the CDR3 reads CASSLGAVETQYF. The CDR3 DNA is TGTGCCAGCAGCTTGGGTGCCGTAGAGACCCAGTACTTC.

This clonotype came up many times. The chain couples TRBV7-3 to TRBJ1-1; D is unresolved. V gave up 4 bases and J gave up 1 base, with 16 bases separating them. Germline V gene data show CDR1 as SGHTA and CDR2 as FQGTGA. The CDR3 contains 16 residues. This CDR3 reads CASSYTGRPGNTEAFF. The CDR3 DNA follows: TGTGCCAGCAGCTACACCGGGAGGCCGGGGAACACTGAAGCTTTCTTT.

The chain is built from TRBV12-3 or TRBV12-4 and TRBJ1-6; D possibly corresponds to TRBD1 (5 bases). V shed 8 bases and J shed 7 bases, with 9 bases lying between them. This CDR3 has 12 amino acids. The CDR3 coding sequence is TGTGCCAGCGGGACGTCGAATTCACCCCTCCACTTT. It is translated as CASGTSNSPLHF.

Many counts were recorded for this clonotype. This sequence joins TRBV6-1 and TRBJ1-5; 7 nucleotides align to TRBD1. Germline assignment: CDR1 MNHNS and CDR2 SASEGT. V lost 5 bases, J lost 3 bases, and 7 bases stayed unmatched. The CDR3 is 15 amino acids. CDR3: CASSPDRVINQPQHF. The CDR3 nucleotides read TGTGCCAGCAGTCCCGACAGGGTCATCAATCAGCCCCAGCATTTT.

The table lists this clonotype with many counts. V gene TRBV2 combines with J gene TRBJ1-5, with TRBD1 identical over 10 bases. The CDR3 totals 14 residues. The V and J ends lost 7 bases and 5 bases, in that order; junction bases with no gene match: 5. Germline V lookup: CDR1 SNHLY, CDR2 FYNNEI. The CDR3 loop reads CASNSDRGYQPQHF. The CDR3 DNA is TGTGCCAGCAATTCGGACAGGGGGTATCAGCCCCAGCATTTT.

This clonotype was detected many times. The chain links TRBV10-1 to TRBJ1-2; D remains unclear. The CDR3 consists of 15 residues. V was cut by 10 bases and J by 5 bases, with 23 bases left in between. CDR1 is WNHNN and CDR2 is SYGVQD in the germline V gene (reference sequence). The CDR3 region has the DNA TGCGCCACCATAGAACCCGAAGATCCCGAATATGGCTACACCTTC. Encoded protein: CATIEPEDPEYGYTF.

This clonotype showed up just a few times. The genes are TRBV10-3 and TRBJ1-1, with D unclear. The germline gives CDR1 ENHRY, CDR2 SYGVKD. V lost 3 bases to trimming and J lost 1 base, with 9 bases between them. This CDR3 region has 14 residues. The chain's CDR3 is CAISDGVQNTEAFF. The CDR3 DNA reads TGTGCCATCAGTGATGGAGTGCAGAACACTGAAGCTTTCTTT.

The J gene is TRBJ2-3, the V gene TRBV6-1; possibly TRBD1 or TRBD2 for D (5 bases each). Germline V lookup: CDR1 MNHNS, CDR2 SASEGT. The CDR3 spans 14 residues. Trimming removed 10 bases from V and 1 base from J, with 15 bases in between. CDR3 bases: TGTGCCACCCGGGACGGACGGGGCACAGATACGCAGTATTTT. Its protein product is CATRDGRGTDTQYF.

This clonotype was counted many times. This rearrangement joins TRBV6-2 or TRBV6-3 to TRBJ1-5; possibly TRBD1 for D (5 bases). CDR1 and CDR2 from the germline V gene are MNHEY and SVGEGT. This CDR3 is 13 amino acids long. With 10 bases removed from V and 4 bases from J, the gap between germline ends came to 14 bases. Here the CDR3 reads CATLGTVNQPQHF. In DNA form, the CDR3 reads TGTGCCACCCTCGGGACGGTTAATCAGCCCCAGCATTTT.

This clonotype was detected only a few times. V is TRBV5-1 and J is TRBJ2-5; 7 bases align to TRBD2. CDR3 length: 14 residues. From germline, CDR1 is SGHRS and CDR2 YFSETQ. With 4 bases clipped from V and 2 bases from J, the junction kept 5 bases outside the gene matches. The CDR3 sequence is CASSATSEQETQYF. The CDR3 nucleotides read TGCGCCAGCAGCGCAACTAGCGAGCAAGAGACCCAGTACTTC.

This clonotype was detected ten times or more. The gene calls are TRBV12-3 or TRBV12-4 and TRBJ2-1, with 12 bases lining up with TRBD2. The CDR3 totals 18 residues. The J segment lost 2 bases and the V segment lost 6 bases, leaving 11 bases of the junction unmatched. CDR3 region: CASSRTRTSGETYNEQFF. CDR3 nucleotide sequence: TGTGCCAGCAGCCGTACGCGGACTAGCGGGGAGACCTACAATGAGCAGTTCTTC.

This clonotype was observed a handful of times. This chain connects TRBV27 to TRBJ1-6; 7 nucleotides align to TRBD1. This CDR3 spans 18 amino acids. V lost 5 bases and J lost 9; bases outside the gene matches: 19. CDR1 is MNHEY, CDR2 SMNVEV, per germline (reference sequence). CDR3 DNA sequence: TGTGCCAGCAGTCCCACGGGACAGTCTTCACGAGTGGGTTCACCCCTCCACTTT. As protein: CASSPTGQSSRVGSPLHF.

This clonotype came up many times. The chain joins TRBV7-2 to TRBJ2-7, with D possibly TRBD2 on 5 matching bases. Trimming removed 2 bases from V and 6 bases from J, with 11 bases in between. The CDR3 is made up of 13 amino acids. Germline loops: CDR1 SGHTA, CDR2 FQGNSA. The CDR3 sequence: CASSLLLEGEQYF. CDR3 coding DNA: TGTGCCAGCAGCTTATTACTAGAGGGCGAGCAGTACTTC.

The V and J genes are TRBV29-1 and TRBJ1-2; D is ambiguous. The germline V and J ends were trimmed by 6 bases and 6 bases, with 8 bases remaining between them. This CDR3 has 10 residues. Looked up from germline, CDR1 is SQVTM and CDR2 is ANQGSEA. For the CDR3, the DNA is TGCAGCGTCCTCGGCCATGGCTACACCTTC. Translation: CSVLGHGYTF.